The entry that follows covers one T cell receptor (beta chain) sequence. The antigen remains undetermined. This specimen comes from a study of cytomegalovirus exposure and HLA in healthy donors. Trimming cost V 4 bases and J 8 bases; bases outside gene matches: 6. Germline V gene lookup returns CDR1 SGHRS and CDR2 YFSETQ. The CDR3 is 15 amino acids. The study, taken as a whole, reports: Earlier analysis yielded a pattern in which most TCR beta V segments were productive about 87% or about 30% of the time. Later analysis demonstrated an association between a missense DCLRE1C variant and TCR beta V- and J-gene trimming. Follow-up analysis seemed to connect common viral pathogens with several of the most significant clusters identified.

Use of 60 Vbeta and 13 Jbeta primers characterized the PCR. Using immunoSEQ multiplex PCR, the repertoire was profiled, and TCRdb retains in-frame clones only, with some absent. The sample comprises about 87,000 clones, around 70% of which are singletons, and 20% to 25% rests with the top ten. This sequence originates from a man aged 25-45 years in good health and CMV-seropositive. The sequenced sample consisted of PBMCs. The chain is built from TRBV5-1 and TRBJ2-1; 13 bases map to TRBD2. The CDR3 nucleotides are TGCGCCAGCAGCATGACTAGCGGGGGGCGGGATGAGCAGTTCTTC. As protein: CASSMTSGGRDEQFF.